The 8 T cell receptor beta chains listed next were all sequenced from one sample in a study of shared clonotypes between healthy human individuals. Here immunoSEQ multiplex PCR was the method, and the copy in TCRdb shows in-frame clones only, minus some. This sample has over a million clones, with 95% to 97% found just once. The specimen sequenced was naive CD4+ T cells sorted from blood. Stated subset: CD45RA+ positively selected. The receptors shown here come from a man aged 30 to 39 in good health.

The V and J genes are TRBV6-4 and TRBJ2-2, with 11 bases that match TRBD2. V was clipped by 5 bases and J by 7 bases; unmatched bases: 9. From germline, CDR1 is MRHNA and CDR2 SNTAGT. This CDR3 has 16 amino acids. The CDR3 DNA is TGTGCCAGCAGTATATTAGCGGGAGGGACCGTCGGGGAGCTGTTTTTT. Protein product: CASSILAGGTVGELFF.

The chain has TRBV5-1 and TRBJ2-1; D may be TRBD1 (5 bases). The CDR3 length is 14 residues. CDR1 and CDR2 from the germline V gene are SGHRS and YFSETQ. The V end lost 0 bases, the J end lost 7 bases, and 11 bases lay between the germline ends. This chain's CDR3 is CASSLESRDNEQFF. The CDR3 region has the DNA TGCGCCAGCAGCTTGGAGTCCAGGGATAATGAGCAGTTCTTC. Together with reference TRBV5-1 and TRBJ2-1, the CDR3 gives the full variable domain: KAGVTQTPRYLIKTRGQQVTLSCSPISGHRSVSWYQQTPGQGLQFLFEYFSETQRNKGNFPGRFSGRQFSNSRSEMNVSTLELGDSALYLCASSLESRDNEQFFGPGTRLTVL.

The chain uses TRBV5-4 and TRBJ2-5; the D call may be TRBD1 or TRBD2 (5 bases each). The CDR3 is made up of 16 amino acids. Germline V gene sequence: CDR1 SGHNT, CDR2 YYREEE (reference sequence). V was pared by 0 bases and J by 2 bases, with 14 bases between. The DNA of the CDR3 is TGTGCCAGCAGCTTGGCTTTCAGGGACGAACAAGAGACCCAGTACTTC. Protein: CASSLAFRDEQETQYF.

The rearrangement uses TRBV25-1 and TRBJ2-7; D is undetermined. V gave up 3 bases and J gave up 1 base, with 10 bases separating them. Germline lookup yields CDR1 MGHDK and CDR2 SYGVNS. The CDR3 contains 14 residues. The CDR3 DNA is TGTGCCAGCAGTGACCCCGGTCCTTCCTACGAGCAGTACTTC. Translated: CASSDPGPSYEQYF.

The CDR3 DNA reads TGTGCCAGCAGCTTCGGGACTAGCGGGTTCAGCACAGATACGCAGTATTTT. Translated, it gives CASSFGTSGFSTDTQYF. The V and J genes are TRBV7-2 and TRBJ2-3; 12 bases agree with TRBD2. The CDR3 is 17 residues long. Germline loops: CDR1 SGHTA, CDR2 FQGNSA. V lost 3 bases and J lost 0; bases outside the gene matches: 4.

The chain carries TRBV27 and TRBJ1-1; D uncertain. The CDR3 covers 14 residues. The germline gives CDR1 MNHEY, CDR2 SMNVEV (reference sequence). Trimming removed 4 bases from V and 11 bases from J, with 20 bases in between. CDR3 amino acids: CASSYGASGRVAFF. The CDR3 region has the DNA TGTGCCAGCAGTTATGGCGCAAGTGGGAGAGTCGCTTTCTTT.

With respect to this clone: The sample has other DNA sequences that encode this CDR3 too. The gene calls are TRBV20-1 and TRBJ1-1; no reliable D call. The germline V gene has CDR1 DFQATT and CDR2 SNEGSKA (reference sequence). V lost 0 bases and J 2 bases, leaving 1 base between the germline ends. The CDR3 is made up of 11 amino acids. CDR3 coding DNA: TGCAGTGCTAGAGATAACACTGAAGCTTTCTTT. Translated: CSARDNTEAFF.

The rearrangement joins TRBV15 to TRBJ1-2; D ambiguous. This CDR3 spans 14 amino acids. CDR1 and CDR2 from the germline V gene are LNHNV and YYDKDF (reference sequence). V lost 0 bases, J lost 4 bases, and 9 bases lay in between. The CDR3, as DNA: TGTGCCACCAGCAGAGATTATTCGACCTATGGCTACACCTTC. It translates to CATSRDYSTYGYTF. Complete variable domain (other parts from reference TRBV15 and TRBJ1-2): DAMVIQNPRYQVTQFGKPVTLSCSQTLNHNVMYWYQQKSSQAPKLLFHYYDKDFNNEADTPDNFQSRRPNTSFCFLDIRSPGLGDTAMYLCATSRDYSTYGYTFGSGTRLTVV.